This paragraph reports one T cell receptor (beta chain). Its antigen is unidentified. The V gene's germline CDR1 is SGHNT and CDR2 YENEEA. The V end was cut by 1 base, the J end by 0 bases, with 3 bases between. This CDR3 is 14 amino acids long. This specimen belongs to a study of T cell responses to AZD1222 COVID-19 vaccine. Study findings and constraints: Nearly half of spike-specific TCRs reportedly go after variant regions that carry no mutations. The study identified only five to seven AZD1222 recipients as seropositive at baseline. Two AZD1222 doses significantly raised spike-specific TCR breadth and depth over controls. Clonal diversity was possibly underestimated, and white British individuals and females predominated among donors.

The data were produced by immunoSEQ multiplex PCR, yet TCRdb's version contains in-frame clones alone and is incomplete. The table records 65,000 to 80,000 clones, 90% of them present only once. The specimen comprised peripheral blood, sampled on day 0 of AZD1222 vaccination. J is TRBJ1-4 and V is TRBV11-3; the D is unclear. The clonotype was recovered from an adult in good health. The chain's CDR3 is CASSLGATNEKLFF. Here the CDR3 DNA reads TGTGCCAGCAGCTTAGGGGCAACTAATGAAAAACTGTTTTTT.